This T cell receptor beta chain comes out of a study of T-cell memory formation after mild COVID-19. Study at large: The study found TCR clusters largely donor specific.

TCRalpha and TCRbeta libraries used 5'RACE with constant-segment primers and UMIs. TCRdb itself ran the 5' RACE reads through MiXCR, one entry per CDR3 protein. In the table there are roughly 110,000 distinct CDR3 sequences, around 14% of which are singletons. This clonotype showed up just once. No antigen is known for it. Study observations and caveats: For contracting clones, CD4+ ones sat mainly in CM and EM, CD8+ in EMRA.

This clonotype originated in a man younger than 30 who had mild COVID-19 (a few samples of this study predate the infection). Cell type and time point are not known. The material sequenced was PBMCs or a T cell subset sorted from them (not recorded which).

In DNA form, the CDR3 reads TGTGCCAGCGGGGTCCAGGGGCGGAATCAGCCCCAGCATTTT. Amino acids: CASGVQGRNQPQHF. The V and J genes are TRBV6-5 and TRBJ1-5; weak D call: TRBD1 (6 bases). The CDR3 loop spans 14 amino acids. CDR1 is MNHEY, CDR2 SVGAGI, per germline. V dropped 8 bases and J dropped 4 bases, with 15 bases sitting between them.